The T cell receptor beta chain under discussion was sequenced for a study of blood T cell repertoires in COVID-19. Trimming took off 4 bases at V and 4 bases at J, with 23 bases between the two ends. CDR1 and CDR2 from the germline V gene are SGHNT and YYREEE (reference sequence). The CDR3 extends over 17 amino acids. Recruitment covered roughly 22 US areas and drew participants whose ages spanned 18 to 89 years. Method: immunoSEQ multiplex PCR; TCRdb's copy keeps in-frame clones and lacks some. The sample lists some 510,000 clones, approximately 90% seen once, with 1.5% to 2% in the top ten. This clone was detected once.

The receptor was derived from a woman aged 40 to 50 who had recovered from COVID-19. This chain uses TRBV5-4 with TRBJ2-5, with D perhaps TRBD1 (6 bases). Sequencing input: PBMCs or T cells enriched from blood (not recorded which). CDR3 sequence: CASSPTSGTSGPETQYF. The DNA of the CDR3 is TGTGCCAGCAGCCCAACCTCCGGGACATCAGGCCCAGAGACCCAGTACTTC.